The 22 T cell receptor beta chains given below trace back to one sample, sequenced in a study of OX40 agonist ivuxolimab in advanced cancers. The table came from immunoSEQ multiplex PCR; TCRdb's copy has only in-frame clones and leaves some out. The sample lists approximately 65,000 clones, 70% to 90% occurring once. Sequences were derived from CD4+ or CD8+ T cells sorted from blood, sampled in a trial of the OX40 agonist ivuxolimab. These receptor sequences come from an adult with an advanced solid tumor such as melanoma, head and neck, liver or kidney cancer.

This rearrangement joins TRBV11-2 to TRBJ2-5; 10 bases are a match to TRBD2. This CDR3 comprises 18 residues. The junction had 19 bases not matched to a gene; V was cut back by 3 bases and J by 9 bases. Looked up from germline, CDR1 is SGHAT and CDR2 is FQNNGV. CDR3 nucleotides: TGTGCCAGCAGCTTGAGTGGGCCCCTAGCGGGGGCCACCGGGGCCCAGTACTTC. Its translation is CASSLSGPLAGATGAQYF.

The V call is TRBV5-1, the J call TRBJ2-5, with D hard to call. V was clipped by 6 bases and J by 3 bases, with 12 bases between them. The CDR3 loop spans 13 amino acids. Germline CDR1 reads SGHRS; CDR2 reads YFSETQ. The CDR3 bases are TGCGCCAGCAAAACACTAACAAAAGAGACCCAGTACTTC. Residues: CASKTLTKETQYF.

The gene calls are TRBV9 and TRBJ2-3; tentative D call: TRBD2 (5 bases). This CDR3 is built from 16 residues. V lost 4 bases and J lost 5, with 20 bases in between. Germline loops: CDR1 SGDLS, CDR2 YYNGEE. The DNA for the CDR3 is TGTGCCAGCAGCCCCCAAGACTACCTTCTACGAGATACGCAGTATTTT. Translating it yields CASSPQDYLLRDTQYF.

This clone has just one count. The CDR3 DNA is TGTGCCAGCAGTGTACACGGGAACACCGGGGAGCTGTTTTTT. This translates into CASSVHGNTGELFF. V gene TRBV6-1 combines with J gene TRBJ2-2; no clear D gene. Germline V lookup: CDR1 MNHNS, CDR2 SASEGT. There are 14 residues in the CDR3. Trimming removed 4 bases from V and 1 base from J, with 7 bases in between.

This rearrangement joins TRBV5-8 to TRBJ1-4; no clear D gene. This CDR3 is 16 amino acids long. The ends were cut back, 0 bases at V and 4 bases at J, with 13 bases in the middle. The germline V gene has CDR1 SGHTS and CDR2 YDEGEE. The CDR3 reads CASSLAGERLNEKLFF. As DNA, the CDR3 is TGTGCCAGCAGCTTGGCGGGCGAGAGGCTTAATGAAAAACTGTTTTTT. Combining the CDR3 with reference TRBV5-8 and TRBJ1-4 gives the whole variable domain EAGVTQSPTHLIKTRGQQATLRCSPISGHTSVYWYQQALGLGLQFLLWYDEGEERNRGNFPPRFSGRQFPNYSSELNVNALELEDSALYLCASSLAGERLNEKLFFGSGTQLSVL.

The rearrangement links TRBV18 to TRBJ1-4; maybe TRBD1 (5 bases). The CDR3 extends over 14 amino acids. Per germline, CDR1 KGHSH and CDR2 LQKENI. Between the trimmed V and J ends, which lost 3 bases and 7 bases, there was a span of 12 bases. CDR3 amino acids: CASSPTAGSEKLFF. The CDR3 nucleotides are TGTGCCAGCTCACCGACAGCTGGGAGTGAAAAACTGTTTTTT.

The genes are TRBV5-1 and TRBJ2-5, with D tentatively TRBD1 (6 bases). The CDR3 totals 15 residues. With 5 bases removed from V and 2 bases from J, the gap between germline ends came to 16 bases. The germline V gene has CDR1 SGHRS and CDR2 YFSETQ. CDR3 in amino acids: CASSPQGNGQETQYF. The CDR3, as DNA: TGCGCCAGCAGTCCCCAGGGGAACGGACAAGAGACCCAGTACTTC.

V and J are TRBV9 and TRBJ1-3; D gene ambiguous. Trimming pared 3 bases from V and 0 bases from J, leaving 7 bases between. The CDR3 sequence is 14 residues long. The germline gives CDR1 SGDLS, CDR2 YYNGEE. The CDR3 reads CASSDWSSGNTIYF. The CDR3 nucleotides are TGTGCCAGCAGCGACTGGAGCTCTGGAAACACCATATATTTT.

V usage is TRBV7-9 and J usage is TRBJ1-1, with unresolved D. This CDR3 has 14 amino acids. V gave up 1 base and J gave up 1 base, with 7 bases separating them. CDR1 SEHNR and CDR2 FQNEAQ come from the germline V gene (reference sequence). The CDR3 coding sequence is TGTGCCAGCAGCTTAGGACGATCGAACACTGAAGCTTTCTTT. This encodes CASSLGRSNTEAFF. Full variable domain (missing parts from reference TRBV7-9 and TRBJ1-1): DTGVSQNPRHKITKRGQNVTFRCDPISEHNRLYWYRQTLGQGPEFLTYFQNEAQLEKSRLLSDRFSAERPKGSFSTLEIQRTEQGDSAMYLCASSLGRSNTEAFFGQGTRLTVV.

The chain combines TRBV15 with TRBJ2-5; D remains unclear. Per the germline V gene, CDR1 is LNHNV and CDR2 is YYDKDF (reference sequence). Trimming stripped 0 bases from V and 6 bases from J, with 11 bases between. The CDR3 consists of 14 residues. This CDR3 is CATSRDSGFQTQYF. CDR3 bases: TGTGCCACCAGCAGAGACTCCGGTTTTCAGACCCAGTACTTC. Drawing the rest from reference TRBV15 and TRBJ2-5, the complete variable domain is DAMVIQNPRYQVTQFGKPVTLSCSQTLNHNVMYWYQQKSSQAPKLLFHYYDKDFNNEADTPDNFQSRRPNTSFCFLDIRSPGLGDTAMYLCATSRDSGFQTQYFGPGTRLLVL.

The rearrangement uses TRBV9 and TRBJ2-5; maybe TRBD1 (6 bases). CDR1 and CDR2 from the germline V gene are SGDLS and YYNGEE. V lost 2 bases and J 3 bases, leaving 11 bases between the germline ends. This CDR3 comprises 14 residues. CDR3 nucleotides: TGTGCCAGCAGCGTCCGGGACACAGAAGAGACCCAGTACTTC. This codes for CASSVRDTEETQYF. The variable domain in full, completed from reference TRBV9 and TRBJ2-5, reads DSGVTQTPKHLITATGQRVTLRCSPRSGDLSVYWYQQSLDQGLQFLIQYYNGEERAKGNILERFSAQQFPDLHSELNLSSLELGDSALYFCASSVRDTEETQYFGPGTRLLVL.

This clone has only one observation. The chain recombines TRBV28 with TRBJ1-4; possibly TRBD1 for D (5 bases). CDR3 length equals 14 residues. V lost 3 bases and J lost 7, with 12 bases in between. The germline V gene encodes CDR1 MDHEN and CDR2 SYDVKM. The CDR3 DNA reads TGTGCCAGCAGTTTCATAGGGGTGGGTGAAAAACTGTTTTTT. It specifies CASSFIGVGEKLFF. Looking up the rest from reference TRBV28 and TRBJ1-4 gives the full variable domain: DVKVTQSSRYLVKRTGEKVFLECVQDMDHENMFWYRQDPGLGLRLIYFSYDVKMKEKGDIPEGYSVSREKKERFSLILESASTNQTSMYLCASSFIGVGEKLFFGSGTQLSVL.

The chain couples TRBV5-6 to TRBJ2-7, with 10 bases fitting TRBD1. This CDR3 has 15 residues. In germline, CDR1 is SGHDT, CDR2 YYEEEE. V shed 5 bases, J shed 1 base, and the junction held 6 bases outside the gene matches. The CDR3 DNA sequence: TGTGCCAGCAGTTGGGGACAGGGGAGTTCCTACGAGCAGTACTTC. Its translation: CASSWGQGSSYEQYF.

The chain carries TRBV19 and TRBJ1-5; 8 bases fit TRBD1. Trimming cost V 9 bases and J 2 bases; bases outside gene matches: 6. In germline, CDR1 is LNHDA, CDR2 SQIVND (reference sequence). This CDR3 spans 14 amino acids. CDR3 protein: CASDRGPGNQPQHF. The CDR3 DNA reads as TGTGCCAGCGACAGGGGTCCAGGCAATCAGCCCCAGCATTTT.

CDR3 nucleotide sequence: TGCGCCAGCAGCTTGGAAGTCAGGGGCTATGAGCAGTTCTTC. Translating it yields CASSLEVRGYEQFF. The V gene is TRBV5-1, the J gene TRBJ2-1; possibly TRBD1 for D (6 bases). Trimming cost V 0 bases and J 8 bases, with 12 bases left between them. The CDR3 length is 14 residues. Germline CDR1 is SGHRS and CDR2 is YFSETQ.

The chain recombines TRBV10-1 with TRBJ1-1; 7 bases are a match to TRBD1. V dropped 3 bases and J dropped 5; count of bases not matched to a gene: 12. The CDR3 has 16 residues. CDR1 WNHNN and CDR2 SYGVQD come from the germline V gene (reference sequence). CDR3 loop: CASSDRWTGRVTEAFF. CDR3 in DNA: TGCGCCAGCAGTGATAGGTGGACAGGAAGAGTTACTGAAGCTTTCTTT.

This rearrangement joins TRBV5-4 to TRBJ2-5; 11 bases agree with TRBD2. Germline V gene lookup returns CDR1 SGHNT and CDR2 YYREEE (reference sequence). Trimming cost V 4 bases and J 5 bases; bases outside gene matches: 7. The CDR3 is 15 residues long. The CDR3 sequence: CASSAHIAGGETQYF. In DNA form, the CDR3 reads TGTGCCAGCAGCGCCCACATAGCGGGGGGGGAGACCCAGTACTTC.

In nucleotides, the CDR3 is TGTGCCAGCAGCATCCGGACTAGCGGATTCACAGATACGCAGTATTTT. Translating gives CASSIRTSGFTDTQYF. This chain joins TRBV7-2 and TRBJ2-3; TRBD2 aligns across 10 bases. The germline V gene encodes CDR1 SGHTA and CDR2 FQGNSA. The CDR3 loop spans 16 amino acids. V lost 5 bases and J lost 2; bases outside the gene matches: 7. Full variable domain (remainder filled in from reference TRBV7-2 and TRBJ2-3): GAGVSQSPSNKVTEKGKDVELRCDPISGHTALYWYRQSLGQGLEFLIYFQGNSAPDKSGLPSDRFSAERTGGSVSTLTIQRTQQEDSAVYLCASSIRTSGFTDTQYFGPGTRLTVL.

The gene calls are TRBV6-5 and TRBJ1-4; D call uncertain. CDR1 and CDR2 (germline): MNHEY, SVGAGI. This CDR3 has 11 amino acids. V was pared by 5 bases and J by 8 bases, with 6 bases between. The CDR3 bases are TGTGCCAGCAGTGGCTCGGAAAAACTGTTTTTT. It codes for CASSGSEKLFF.

In DNA, the CDR3 is TGTGCCAGCACCCAATTCTATGAAAAACTGTTTTTT. Its translation is CASTQFYEKLFF. V is TRBV28 and J is TRBJ1-4, with D unclear. Trimming took off 7 bases at V and 6 bases at J, with 9 bases between the two ends. Germline V CDR1 and CDR2: MDHEN, SYDVKM. The CDR3 length is 12 residues.

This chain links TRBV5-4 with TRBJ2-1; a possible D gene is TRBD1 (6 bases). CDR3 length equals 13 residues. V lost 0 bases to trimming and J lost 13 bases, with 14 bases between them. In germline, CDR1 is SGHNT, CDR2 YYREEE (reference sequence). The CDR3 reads CASSLDLGRGQFF. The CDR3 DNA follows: TGTGCCAGCAGCTTGGACCTAGGCAGGGGTCAGTTCTTC.

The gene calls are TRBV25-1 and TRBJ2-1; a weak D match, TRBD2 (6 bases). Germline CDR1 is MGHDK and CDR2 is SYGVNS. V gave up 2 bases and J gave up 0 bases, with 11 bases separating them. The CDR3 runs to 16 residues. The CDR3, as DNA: TGTGCCAGCAGTGAACCGGGAGATAGCTCCTACAATGAGCAGTTCTTC. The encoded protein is CASSEPGDSSYNEQFF. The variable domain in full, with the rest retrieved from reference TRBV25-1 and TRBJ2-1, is EADIYQTPRYLVIGTGKKITLECSQTMGHDKMYWYQQDPGMELHLIHYSYGVNSTEKGDLSSESTVSRIRTEHFPLTLESARPSHTSQYLCASSEPGDSSYNEQFFGPGTRLTVL.